This TCR beta chain is drawn from a study of shared clonotypes between healthy human individuals (TCRdb year 2020). In terms of the full investigation: Two women and a few men aged 18 to 49 years were included in the cohort. Per donor, three plates each were used for CD4 naive and CD4 memory, two for CD8 naive, and one for CD8 memory. Blood TCR repertoires of five healthy adults were deeply sequenced to estimate repertoire size and the extent of clonotype sharing between individuals. Different laboratories and diverse techniques were used to prepare libraries and sequence TCR repertoires, to increase sequencing depth and limit assay-specific biases. Leukapheresis yielded between about 0.94 and 9.5 billion PBMCs per donor. Study-level results and caveats: Sampling was limited to blood, and TCR repertoires in tissue likely differ from TCR repertoires in blood. Incomplete sequencing was indicated by rarefaction of sorted-subset datasets, despite the large sequencing depth. Estimated clonotype richness was generally larger for naive than for memory subsets. Roughly 5% of naive CD4, roughly 3.6% of naive CD8, 2.3% of memory CD4, and 0.4% of memory CD8 clonotypes were shared across several donors. Higher generation probabilities were observed for clonotypes shared by all four sorted-subset donors than for non-shared clonotypes. Based on pairwise subsampling, the degree of clonotype sharing among donors was expected to be affected by sequencing depth. The genetic and exposure-history diversity represented was limited by the small number of donors.

Using the deep immunoSEQ assay, TCR CDR3 regions were amplified from genomic DNA by multiplex PCR. Genomic DNA extracted from each cell subset was distributed evenly over all wells of several immunoSEQ 96-well plates, and each plate served as one replicate. Each replicate PCR for sorted subsets received around 200 ng genomic DNA, equal to about 30,000 T cell genomes. The purified libraries were quantified using a Qubit 3.0 fluorometer, sized with a Bioanalyzer 2100, and then quantified again using the KAPA Library Quantification kit. Each immunoSEQ 96-well plate was sequenced on its own single-read 150-cycle Illumina NextSeq 550 flow cell. In the source study's methods: Because the immunoSEQ output held only junctional sequences and lacked quality scores, the filtering could not match the filtering applied to full-length reads. Sequences were annotated with PyIR, a Python wrapper for IgBLAST v1.9, and V/J genes and CDR3 were assigned using IMGT germline references. Reads were removed for weak V/J assignments (E-value above 1e-6), missing CDR3, stop codons, out-of-frame junctions, or ambiguous translated residues. V3J clonotypes were defined as sequences sharing an identical inferred V gene, J gene, and CDR3 amino acid sequence. The percentage overlap between two repertoires was calculated by dividing the number of shared unique clonotypes by the size of the smaller repertoire. RTK rarefaction, the Chao1 estimator, and Recon v2.1 estimates of unobserved clonotypes were used to assess repertoire richness. Generation probabilities were computed with OLGA for all TCRbeta clonotypes obtained by the gDNA method from several donors. This is the immuneACCESS table as TCRdb keeps it, with only in-frame sequences that have V and J called. A part of the clones is gone; compared with another copy, unresolved V genes explain less than half, and the rest is unexplained. V and J calls and clone size are given by that table; D and trimming were obtained from the DNA. The sample table records roughly 760,000 clones; about 74% of these occur just once. Clones ranked in the top ten supply around 1.6% of the sample.

Healthy HIV-negative adults with no recently reported acute infections or vaccinations were included as donors. Only Caucasian adults living in Nashville, Tennessee, USA were represented among the donors. CD4+ T cells were enriched by magnetic negative selection; naive cells were then positively selected on CD45RA, and the negative fraction formed the memory subset. After blood collection by leukapheresis, PBMCs were isolated using Ficoll-Histopaque density gradient centrifugation and then cryopreserved in the vapor phase of liquid nitrogen. Analytical flow cytometry was used to check the purity and quantity of every magnetically sorted T cell population. From each sorted fraction, genomic DNA was isolated and quantified by UV absorbance on a Nanodrop 2000c. As concerns this clone: Its antigen specificity is not known. No clone much larger than this one lies a single base away; base qualities are absent.

The germline V gene (reference sequence) supplies CDR1 LNHDA and CDR2 SQIVND. Relative to germline, V is 10 bases shorter and J is 0 bases shorter, with 10 bases between their ends. Including the terminal cysteine and phenylalanine, the CDR3 comprises 14 residues. Of all the DNA, just the CDR3 is kept, 42 bases in frame from base 1. The sample taken for sequencing was memory CD4+ T cells sorted from blood. This sample's cell subset or site label indicates: CD45RA-negative fraction. The sequence was collected from a woman aged 25-40 years in good health. The V and J segments used are TRBV19 and TRBJ2-6; no D gene can be assigned with confidence. The CDR3 protein is CATSGYSGANVLTF. The nucleotide sequence is given as TGTGCCACCTCCGGTTACTCTGGGGCCAACGTCCTGACTTTC.